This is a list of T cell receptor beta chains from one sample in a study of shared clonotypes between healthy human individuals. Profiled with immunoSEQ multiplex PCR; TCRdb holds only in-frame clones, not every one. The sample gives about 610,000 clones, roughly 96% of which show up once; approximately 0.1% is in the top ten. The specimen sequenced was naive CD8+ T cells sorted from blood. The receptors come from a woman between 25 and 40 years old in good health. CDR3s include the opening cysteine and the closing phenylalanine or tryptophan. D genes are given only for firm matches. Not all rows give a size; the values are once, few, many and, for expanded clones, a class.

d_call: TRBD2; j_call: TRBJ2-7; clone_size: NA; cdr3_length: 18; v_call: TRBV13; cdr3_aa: CASSLQGLAGMTRAEQYF; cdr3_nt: TGTGCCAGCAGCCTACAGGGACTAGCGGGGATGACTAGGGCCGAGCAGTACTTC
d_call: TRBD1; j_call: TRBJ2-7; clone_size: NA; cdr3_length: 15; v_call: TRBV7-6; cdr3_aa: CASSSGYRGLGEQYF; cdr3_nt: TGTGCCAGCAGCTCCGGGTACAGGGGCCTCGGCGAGCAGTACTTC
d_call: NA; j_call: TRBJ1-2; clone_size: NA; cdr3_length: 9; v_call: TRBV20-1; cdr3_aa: CSAIVGYTF; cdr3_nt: TGCAGTGCTATTGTCGGCTACACCTTC
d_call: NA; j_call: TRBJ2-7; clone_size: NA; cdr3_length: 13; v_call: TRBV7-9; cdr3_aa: CASSLESGDEQYF; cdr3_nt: TGTGCCAGCAGCTTAGAAAGCGGCGACGAGCAGTACTTC
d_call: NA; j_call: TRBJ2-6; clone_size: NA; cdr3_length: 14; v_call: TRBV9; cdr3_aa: CASSVASGANVLTF; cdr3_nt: TGTGCCAGCAGCGTAGCGTCCGGGGCCAACGTCCTGACTTTC
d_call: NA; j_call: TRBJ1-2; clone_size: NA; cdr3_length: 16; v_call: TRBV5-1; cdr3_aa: CASSLSESRANYGYTF; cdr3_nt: TGCGCCAGCAGCTTGTCGGAGTCGCGAGCAAACTATGGCTACACCTTC
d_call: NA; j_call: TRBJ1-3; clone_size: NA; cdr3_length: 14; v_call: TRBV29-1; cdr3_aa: CSVESLDAGNTIYF; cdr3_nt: TGCAGCGTTGAATCCCTCGATGCTGGAAACACCATATATTTT
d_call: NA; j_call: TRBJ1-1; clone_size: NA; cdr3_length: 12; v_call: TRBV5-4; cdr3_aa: CASSLGSGEAFF; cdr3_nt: TGTGCCAGCAGCTTGGGTTCTGGCGAAGCTTTCTTT
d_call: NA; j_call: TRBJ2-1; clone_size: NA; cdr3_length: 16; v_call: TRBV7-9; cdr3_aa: CASSPARQSSYNEQFF; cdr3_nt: TGTGCCAGCAGCCCAGCCCGACAGAGCTCCTACAATGAGCAGTTCTTC
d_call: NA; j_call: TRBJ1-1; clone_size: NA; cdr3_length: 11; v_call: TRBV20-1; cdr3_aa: CSAETVFEAFF; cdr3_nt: TGCAGTGCGGAGACAGTTTTCGAAGCTTTCTTT
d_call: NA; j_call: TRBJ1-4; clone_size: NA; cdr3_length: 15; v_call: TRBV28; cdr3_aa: CASSPRLATNEKLFF; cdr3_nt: TGTGCCAGCAGCCCTAGACTTGCAACTAATGAAAAACTGTTTTTT
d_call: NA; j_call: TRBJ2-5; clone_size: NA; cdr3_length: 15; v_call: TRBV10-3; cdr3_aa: CAISTDRDPRETQYF; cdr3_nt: TGTGCCATCAGTACGGACCGGGACCCGAGGGAGACCCAGTACTTC
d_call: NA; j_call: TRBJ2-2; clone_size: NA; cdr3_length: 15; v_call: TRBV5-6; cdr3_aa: CASSLGGVDTGELFF; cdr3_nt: TGTGCCAGCAGCTTGGGAGGAGTCGACACCGGGGAGCTGTTTTTT
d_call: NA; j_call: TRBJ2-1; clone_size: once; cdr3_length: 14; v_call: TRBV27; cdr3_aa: CASNPGMHYNEQFF; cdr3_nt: TGTGCCAGCAACCCGGGCATGCACTACAATGAGCAGTTCTTC
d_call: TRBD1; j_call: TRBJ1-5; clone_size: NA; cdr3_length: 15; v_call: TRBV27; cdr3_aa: CASSAGTGGNQPQHF; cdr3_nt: TGTGCCAGCAGCGCCGGGACAGGGGGCAATCAGCCCCAGCATTTT
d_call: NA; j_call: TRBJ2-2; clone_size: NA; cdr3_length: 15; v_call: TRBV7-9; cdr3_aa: CASSPTPTNTGELFF; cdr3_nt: TGTGCCAGCAGCCCGACACCTACGAACACCGGGGAGCTGTTTTTT
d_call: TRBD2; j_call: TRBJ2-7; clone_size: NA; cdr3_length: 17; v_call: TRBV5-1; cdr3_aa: CASRQELGTSGVYEQYF; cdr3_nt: TGCGCCAGCAGACAAGAACTAGGGACTAGCGGTGTTTACGAGCAGTACTTC
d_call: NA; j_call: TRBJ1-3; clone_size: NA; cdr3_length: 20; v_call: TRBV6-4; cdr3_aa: CASNTLTGKQLELSGNTIYF; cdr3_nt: TGTGCCAGCAACACCCTAACAGGGAAACAACTTGAACTCTCTGGAAACACCATATATTTT
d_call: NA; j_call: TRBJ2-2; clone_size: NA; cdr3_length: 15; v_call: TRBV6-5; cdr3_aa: CASSYPGGVTGELFF; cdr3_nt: TGTGCCAGCAGTTACCCAGGGGGGGTTACCGGGGAGCTGTTTTTT
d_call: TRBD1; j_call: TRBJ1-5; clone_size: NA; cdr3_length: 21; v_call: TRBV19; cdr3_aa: CASSVLRGQQMGSDSNQPQHF; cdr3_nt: TGTGCCAGTAGTGTCCTCAGGGGGCAACAAATGGGGTCGGATAGCAATCAGCCCCAGCATTTT
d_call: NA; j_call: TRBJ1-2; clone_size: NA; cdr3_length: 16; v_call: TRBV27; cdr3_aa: CASSSQPDLANYGYTF; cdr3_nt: TGTGCCAGCAGTTCTCAGCCAGACCTAGCTAACTATGGCTACACCTTC
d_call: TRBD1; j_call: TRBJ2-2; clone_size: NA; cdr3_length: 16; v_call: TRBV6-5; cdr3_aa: CASSYYTGGGGGELFF; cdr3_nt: TGTGCCAGCAGTTATTATACAGGGGGTGGTGGCGGGGAGCTGTTTTTT
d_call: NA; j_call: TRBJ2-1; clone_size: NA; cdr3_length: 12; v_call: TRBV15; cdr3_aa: CATSSQGNEQFF; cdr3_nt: TGTGCCACCAGCAGCCAAGGCAATGAGCAGTTCTTC
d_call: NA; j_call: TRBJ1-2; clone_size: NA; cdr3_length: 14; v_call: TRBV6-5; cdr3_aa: CASSYSEGADGYTF; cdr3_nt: TGTGCCAGCAGTTACTCGGAAGGGGCCGATGGCTACACCTTC
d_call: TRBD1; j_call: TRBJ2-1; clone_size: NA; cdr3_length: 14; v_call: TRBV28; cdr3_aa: CASSPGTVYNEQFF; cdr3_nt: TGTGCCAGTTCTCCCGGGACAGTCTACAATGAGCAGTTCTTC
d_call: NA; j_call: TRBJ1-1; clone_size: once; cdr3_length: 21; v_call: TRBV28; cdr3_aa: CASSLYAQWDTEQSELAEAFF; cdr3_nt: TGTGCCAGCAGTTTATACGCGCAATGGGACACGGAACAATCCGAACTAGCTGAAGCTTTCTTT
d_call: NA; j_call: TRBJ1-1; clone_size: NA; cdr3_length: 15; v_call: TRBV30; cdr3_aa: CAWSVLFPENTEAFF; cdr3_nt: TGTGCCTGGAGTGTACTATTCCCCGAGAACACTGAAGCTTTCTTT